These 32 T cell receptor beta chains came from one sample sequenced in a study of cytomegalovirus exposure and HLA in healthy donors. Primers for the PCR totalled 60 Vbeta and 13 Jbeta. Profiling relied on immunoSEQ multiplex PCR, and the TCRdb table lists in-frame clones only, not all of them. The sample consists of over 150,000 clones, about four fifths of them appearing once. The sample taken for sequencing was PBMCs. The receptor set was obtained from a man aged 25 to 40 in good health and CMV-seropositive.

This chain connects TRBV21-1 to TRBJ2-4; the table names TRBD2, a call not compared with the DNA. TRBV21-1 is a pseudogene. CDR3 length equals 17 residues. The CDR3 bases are TGTGCCAGCAACCCCTTGGAGCGGGAGTGTTCCACAAACATTCAGTACTTC. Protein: CASNPLERECSTNIQYF.

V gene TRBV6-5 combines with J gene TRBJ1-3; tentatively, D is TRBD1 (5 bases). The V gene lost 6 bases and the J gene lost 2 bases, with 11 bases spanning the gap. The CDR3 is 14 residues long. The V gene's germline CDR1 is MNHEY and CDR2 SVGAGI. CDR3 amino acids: CASSYQGAGNTIYF. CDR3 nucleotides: TGTGCCAGCAGCTACCAAGGGGCTGGAAACACCATATATTTT.

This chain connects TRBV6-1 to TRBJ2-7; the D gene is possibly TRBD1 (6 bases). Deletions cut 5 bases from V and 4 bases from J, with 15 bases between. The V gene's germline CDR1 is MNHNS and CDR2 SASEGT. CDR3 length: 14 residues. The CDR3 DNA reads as TGTGCCAGCAGTCGGGACATCTCTTCTTACGAGCAGTACTTC. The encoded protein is CASSRDISSYEQYF.

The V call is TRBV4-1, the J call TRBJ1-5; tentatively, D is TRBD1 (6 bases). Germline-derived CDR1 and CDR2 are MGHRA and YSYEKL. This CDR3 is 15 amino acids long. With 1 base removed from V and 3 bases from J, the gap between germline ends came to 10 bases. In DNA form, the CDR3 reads TGCGCCAGCAGCCAAGGAGGACAGTTCAATCAGCCCCAGCATTTT. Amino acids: CASSQGGQFNQPQHF.

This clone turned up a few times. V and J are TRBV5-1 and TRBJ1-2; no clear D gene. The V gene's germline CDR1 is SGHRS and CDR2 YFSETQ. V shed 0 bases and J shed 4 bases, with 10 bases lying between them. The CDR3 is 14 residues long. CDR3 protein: CASSLGRGFYGYTF. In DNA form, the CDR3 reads TGCGCCAGCAGCTTGGGTCGGGGATTCTATGGCTACACCTTC.

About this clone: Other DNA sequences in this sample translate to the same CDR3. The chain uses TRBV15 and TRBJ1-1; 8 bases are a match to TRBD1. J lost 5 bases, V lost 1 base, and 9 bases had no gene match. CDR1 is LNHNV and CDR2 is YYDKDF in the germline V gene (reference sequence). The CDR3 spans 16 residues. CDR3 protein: CATSRGRDRPGTEAFF. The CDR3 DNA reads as TGTGCCACCAGCAGAGGCAGGGACAGGCCAGGGACTGAAGCTTTCTTT.

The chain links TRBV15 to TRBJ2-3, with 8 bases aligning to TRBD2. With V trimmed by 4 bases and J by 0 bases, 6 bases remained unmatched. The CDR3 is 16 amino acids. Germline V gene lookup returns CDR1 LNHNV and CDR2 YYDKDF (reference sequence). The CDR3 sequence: CATSKRLAPSTDTQYF. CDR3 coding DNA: TGTGCCACCAGCAAAAGACTAGCGCCTAGCACAGATACGCAGTATTTT. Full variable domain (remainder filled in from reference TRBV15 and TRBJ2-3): DAMVIQNPRYQVTQFGKPVTLSCSQTLNHNVMYWYQQKSSQAPKLLFHYYDKDFNNEADTPDNFQSRRPNTSFCFLDIRSPGLGDTAMYLCATSKRLAPSTDTQYFGPGTRLTVL.

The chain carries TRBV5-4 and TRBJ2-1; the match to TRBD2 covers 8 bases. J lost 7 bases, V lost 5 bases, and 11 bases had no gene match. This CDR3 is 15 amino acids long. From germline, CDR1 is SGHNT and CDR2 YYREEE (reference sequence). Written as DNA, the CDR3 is TGTGCCAGCAGGGCCGGGACTAGAGTGACGAATGAGCAGTTCTTC. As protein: CASRAGTRVTNEQFF.

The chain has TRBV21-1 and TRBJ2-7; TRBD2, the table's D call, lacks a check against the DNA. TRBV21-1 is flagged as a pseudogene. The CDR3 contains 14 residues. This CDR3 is CASSKARLAGEQYF. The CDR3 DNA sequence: TGTGCCAGCAGCAAAGCGAGACTAGCGGGCGAGCAGTACTTC.

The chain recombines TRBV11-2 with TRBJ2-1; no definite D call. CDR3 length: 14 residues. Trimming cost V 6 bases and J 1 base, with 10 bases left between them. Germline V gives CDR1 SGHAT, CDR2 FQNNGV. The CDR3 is CASRSLRSYNEQFF. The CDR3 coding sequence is TGTGCCAGCAGGTCCTTGAGGTCCTACAATGAGCAGTTCTTC.

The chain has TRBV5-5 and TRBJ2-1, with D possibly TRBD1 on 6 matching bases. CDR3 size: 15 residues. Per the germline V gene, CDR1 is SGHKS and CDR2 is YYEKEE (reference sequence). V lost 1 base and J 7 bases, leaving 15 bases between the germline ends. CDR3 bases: TGTGCCAGCAGCTTGAGGGACACCCGTGAGAATGAGCAGTTCTTC. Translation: CASSLRDTRENEQFF.

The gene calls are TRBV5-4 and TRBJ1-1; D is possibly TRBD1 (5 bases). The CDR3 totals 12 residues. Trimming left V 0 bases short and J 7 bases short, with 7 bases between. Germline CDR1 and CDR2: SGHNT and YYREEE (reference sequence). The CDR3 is CASSLDRFEAFF. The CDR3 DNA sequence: TGTGCCAGCAGCTTGGACAGGTTTGAAGCTTTCTTT.

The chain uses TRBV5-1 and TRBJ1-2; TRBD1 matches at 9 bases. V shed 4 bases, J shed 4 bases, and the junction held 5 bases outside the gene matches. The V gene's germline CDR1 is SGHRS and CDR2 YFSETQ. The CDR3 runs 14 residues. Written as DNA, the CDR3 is TGCGCCAGCAGCGTGGACAGGGGCCTCTATGGCTACACCTTC. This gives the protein CASSVDRGLYGYTF.

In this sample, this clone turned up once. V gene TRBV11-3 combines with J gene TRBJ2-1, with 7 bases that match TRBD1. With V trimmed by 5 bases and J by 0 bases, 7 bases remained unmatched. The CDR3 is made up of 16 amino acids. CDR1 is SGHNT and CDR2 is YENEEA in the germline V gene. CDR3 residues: CASSLRTGRSYNEQFF. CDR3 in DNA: TGTGCCAGCAGCCTTCGGACAGGCCGCTCCTACAATGAGCAGTTCTTC.

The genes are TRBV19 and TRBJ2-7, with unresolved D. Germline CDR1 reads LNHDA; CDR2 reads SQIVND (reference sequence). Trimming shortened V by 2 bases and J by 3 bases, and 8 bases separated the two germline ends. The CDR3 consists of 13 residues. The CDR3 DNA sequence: TGTGCCAGTAGTATATCCCTCGGCTACGAGCAGTACTTC. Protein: CASSISLGYEQYF.

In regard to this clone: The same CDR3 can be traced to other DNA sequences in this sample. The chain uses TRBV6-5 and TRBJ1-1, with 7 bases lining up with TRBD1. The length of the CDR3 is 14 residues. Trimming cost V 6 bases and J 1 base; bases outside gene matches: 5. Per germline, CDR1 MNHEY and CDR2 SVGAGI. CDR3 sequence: CASSPHRGNTEAFF. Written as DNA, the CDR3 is TGTGCCAGCAGCCCCCACAGGGGGAACACTGAAGCTTTCTTT.

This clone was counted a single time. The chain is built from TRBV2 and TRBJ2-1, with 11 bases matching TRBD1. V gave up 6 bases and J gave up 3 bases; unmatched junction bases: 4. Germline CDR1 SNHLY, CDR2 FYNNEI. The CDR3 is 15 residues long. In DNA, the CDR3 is TGTGCCAGCAGGGTGGACAGGGGGCTCTACAATGAGCAGTTCTTC. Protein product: CASRVDRGLYNEQFF.

CDR3 DNA sequence: TGTGCCAGCAGCTCATCCGGGACAGGGGAAGAGACCCAGTACTTC. Amino acids: CASSSSGTGEETQYF. This chain links TRBV7-3 with TRBJ2-5, with TRBD1 matching over 10 bases. This CDR3 has 15 amino acids. With V trimmed by 4 bases and J by 3 bases, 5 bases remained unmatched. The germline CDR1 and CDR2 sequences are SGHTA and FQGTGA.

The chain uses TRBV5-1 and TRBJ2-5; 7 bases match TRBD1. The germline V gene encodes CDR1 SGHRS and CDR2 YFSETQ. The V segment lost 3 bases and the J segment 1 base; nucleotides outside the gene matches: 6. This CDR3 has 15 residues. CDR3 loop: CASSWGQTLQETQYF. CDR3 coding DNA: TGCGCCAGCAGCTGGGGACAGACCCTCCAAGAGACCCAGTACTTC. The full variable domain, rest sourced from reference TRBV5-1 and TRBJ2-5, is KAGVTQTPRYLIKTRGQQVTLSCSPISGHRSVSWYQQTPGQGLQFLFEYFSETQRNKGNFPGRFSGRQFSNSRSEMNVSTLELGDSALYLCASSWGQTLQETQYFGPGTRLLVL.

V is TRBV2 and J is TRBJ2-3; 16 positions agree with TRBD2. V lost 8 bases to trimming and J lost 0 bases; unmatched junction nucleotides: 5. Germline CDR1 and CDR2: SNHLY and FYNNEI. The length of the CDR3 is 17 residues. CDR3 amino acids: CASLGLAGGPSTDTQYF. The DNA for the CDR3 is TGTGCCAGCCTGGGACTAGCGGGAGGGCCTAGCACAGATACGCAGTATTTT.

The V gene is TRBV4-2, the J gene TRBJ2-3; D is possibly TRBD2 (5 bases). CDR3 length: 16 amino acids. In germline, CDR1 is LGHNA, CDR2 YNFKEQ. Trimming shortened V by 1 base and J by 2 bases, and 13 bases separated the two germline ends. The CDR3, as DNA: TGTGCCAGCAGCCAAGGGTACTTCCGGGACACAGATACGCAGTATTTT. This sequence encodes CASSQGYFRDTDTQYF.

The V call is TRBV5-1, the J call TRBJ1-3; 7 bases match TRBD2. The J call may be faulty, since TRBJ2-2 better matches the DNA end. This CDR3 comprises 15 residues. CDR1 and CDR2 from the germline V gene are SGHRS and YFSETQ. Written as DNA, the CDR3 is TGCGCCAGCAGCTTGCGTGTAGCGGGCACCGGGGAGCTGTTTTTT. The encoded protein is CASSLRVAGTGELFF.

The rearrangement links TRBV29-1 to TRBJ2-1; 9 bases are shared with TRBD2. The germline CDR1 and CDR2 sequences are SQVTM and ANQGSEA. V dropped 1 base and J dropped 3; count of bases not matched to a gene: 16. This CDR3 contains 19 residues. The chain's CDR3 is CSVEVILAGSLEGYNEQFF. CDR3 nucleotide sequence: TGCAGCGTTGAAGTTATCCTAGCGGGAAGTTTGGAGGGCTACAATGAGCAGTTCTTC.

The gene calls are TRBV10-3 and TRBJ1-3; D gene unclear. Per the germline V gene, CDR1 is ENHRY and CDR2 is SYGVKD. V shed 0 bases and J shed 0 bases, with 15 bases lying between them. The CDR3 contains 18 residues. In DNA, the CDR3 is TGTGCCATCAGTGAGTCGACTTTGGGTTTGAGCTCTGGAAACACCATATATTTT. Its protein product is CAISESTLGLSSGNTIYF.

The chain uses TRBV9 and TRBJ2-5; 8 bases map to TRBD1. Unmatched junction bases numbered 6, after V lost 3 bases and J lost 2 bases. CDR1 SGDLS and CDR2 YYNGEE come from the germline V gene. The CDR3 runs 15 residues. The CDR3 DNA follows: TGTGCCAGCAGCGCTGGTACAGGGGGGCAAGAGACCCAGTACTTC. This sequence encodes CASSAGTGGQETQYF.

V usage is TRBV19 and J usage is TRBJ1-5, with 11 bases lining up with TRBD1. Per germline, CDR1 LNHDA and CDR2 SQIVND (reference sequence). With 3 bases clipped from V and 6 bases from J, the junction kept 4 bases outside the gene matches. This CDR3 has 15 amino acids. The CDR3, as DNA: TGTGCCAGTAGTATGGGACAGGGGGGGGGTCAGCCCCAGCATTTT. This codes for CASSMGQGGGQPQHF.

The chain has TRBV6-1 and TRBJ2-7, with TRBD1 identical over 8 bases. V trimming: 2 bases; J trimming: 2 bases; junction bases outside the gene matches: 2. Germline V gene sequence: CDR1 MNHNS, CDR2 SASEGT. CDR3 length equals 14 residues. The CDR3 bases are TGTGCCAGCAGTGAATCCAGGGGGCCCTACGAGCAGTACTTC. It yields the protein CASSESRGPYEQYF.

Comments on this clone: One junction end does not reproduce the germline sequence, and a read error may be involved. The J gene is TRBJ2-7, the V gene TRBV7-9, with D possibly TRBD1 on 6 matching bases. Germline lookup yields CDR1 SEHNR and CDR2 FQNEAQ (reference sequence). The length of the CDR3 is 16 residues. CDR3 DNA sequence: TGTTCCAGCAGCGCCGGGACACCACTTTCGGCCTACGAGCAGTACTTC. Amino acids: CSSSAGTPLSAYEQYF.

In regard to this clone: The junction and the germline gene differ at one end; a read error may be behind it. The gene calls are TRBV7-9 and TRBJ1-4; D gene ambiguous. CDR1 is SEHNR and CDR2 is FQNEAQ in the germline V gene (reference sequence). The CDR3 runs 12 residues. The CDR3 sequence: CSSSLTSEKLFF. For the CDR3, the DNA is TGTTCCAGCAGCTTAACAAGTGAAAAACTGTTTTTT.

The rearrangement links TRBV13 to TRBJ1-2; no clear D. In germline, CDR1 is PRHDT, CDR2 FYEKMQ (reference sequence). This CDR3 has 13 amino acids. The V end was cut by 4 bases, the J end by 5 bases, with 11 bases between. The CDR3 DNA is TGTGCCAGCAGCTCGACTTGGCTATATGGCTACACCTTC. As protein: CASSSTWLYGYTF.

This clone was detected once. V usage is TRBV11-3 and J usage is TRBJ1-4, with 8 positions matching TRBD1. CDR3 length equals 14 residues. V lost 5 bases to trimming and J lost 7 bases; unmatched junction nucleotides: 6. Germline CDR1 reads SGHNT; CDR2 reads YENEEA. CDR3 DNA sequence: TGTGCCAGCAGCCTCAGGGGGCGGTTTGAAAAACTGTTTTTT. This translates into CASSLRGRFEKLFF.

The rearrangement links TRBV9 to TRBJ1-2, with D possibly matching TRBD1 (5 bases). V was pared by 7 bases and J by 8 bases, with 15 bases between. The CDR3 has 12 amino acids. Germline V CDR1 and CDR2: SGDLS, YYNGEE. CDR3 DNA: TGTGCCAGCTCTAGGGGAATACGGGGCTACACCTTC. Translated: CASSRGIRGYTF.